This note documents a single TCR beta chain sequence. The sample comes from a study of cytomegalovirus exposure and HLA in healthy donors. The PCR had 60 Vbeta and 13 Jbeta primers. Sequencing used immunoSEQ multiplex PCR; TCRdb keeps in-frame clones, though not all of them. This sample has around 100,000 clones; around three quarters occur once, and the top ten carry around 4.4%. The CDR3 has 14 amino acids. The V segment lost 6 bases and the J segment 5 bases; nucleotides outside the gene matches: 9. CDR1 is MNHNS and CDR2 is SASEGT in the germline V gene. Specimen: PBMCs. The chain joins TRBV6-1 to TRBJ1-2; 7 nucleotides agree with TRBD1. The TCR sequence derives from a man aged 40-55 years in good health and CMV-seronegative. CDR3 DNA: TGTGCCAGCAGCCGCGACAGGGAAGGTTATGGCTACACCTTC. It specifies CASSRDREGYGYTF.